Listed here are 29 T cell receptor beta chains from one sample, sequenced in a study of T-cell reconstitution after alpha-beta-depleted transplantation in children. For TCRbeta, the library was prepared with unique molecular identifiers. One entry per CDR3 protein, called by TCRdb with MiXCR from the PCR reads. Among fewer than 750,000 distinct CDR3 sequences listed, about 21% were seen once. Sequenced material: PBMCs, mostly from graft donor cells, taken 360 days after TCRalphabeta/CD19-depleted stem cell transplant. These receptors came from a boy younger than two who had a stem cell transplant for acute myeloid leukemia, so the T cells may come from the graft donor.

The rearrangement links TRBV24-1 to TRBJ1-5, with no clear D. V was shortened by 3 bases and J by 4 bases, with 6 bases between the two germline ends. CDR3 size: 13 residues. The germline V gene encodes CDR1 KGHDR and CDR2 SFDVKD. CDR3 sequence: CATSDGRNQPQHF. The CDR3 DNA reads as TGTGCCACCAGTGATGGTAGGAATCAGCCCCAGCATTTT.

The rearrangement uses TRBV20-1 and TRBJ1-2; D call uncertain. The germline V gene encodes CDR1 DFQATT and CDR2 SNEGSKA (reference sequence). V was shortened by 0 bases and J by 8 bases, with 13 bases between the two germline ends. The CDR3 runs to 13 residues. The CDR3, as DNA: TGCAGTGCTAGAGAGGAAGGGAGAGTCGGCTACACCTTC. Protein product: CSAREEGRVGYTF.

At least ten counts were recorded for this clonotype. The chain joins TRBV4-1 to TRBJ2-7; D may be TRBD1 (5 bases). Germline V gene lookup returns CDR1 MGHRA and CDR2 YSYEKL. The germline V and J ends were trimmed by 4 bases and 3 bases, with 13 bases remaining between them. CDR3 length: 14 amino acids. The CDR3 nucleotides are TGCGCCAGCAGCCCCAGGGTGAACTACTACGAGCAGTACTTC. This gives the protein CASSPRVNYYEQYF.

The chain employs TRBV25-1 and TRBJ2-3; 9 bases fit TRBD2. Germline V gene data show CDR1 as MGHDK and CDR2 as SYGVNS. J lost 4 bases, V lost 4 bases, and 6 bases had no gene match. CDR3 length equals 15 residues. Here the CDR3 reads CASSVPGTSPDTQYF. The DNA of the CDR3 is TGTGCCAGCAGTGTCCCCGGGACTAGCCCAGATACGCAGTATTTT.

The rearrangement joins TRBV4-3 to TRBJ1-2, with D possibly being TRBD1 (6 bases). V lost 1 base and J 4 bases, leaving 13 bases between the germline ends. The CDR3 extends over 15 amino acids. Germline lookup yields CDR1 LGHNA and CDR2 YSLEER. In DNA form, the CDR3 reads TGCGCCAGCAGCCAAGGGGAGGGGGGACTCTATGGCTACACCTTC. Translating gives CASSQGEGGLYGYTF.

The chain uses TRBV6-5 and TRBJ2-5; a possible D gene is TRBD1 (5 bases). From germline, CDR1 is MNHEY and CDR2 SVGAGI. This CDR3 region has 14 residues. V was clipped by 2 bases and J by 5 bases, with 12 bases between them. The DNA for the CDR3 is TGTGCCAGCAGTTACCGGGCAGGGCCGGAGACCCAGTACTTC. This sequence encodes CASSYRAGPETQYF.

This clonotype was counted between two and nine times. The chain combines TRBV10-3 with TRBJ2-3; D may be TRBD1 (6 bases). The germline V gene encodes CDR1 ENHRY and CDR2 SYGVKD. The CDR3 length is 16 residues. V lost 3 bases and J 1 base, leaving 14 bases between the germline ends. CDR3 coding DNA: TGTGCCATCAGTGAAAGAAGGGGGAGACGCACAGATACGCAGTATTTT. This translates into CAISERRGRRTDTQYF.

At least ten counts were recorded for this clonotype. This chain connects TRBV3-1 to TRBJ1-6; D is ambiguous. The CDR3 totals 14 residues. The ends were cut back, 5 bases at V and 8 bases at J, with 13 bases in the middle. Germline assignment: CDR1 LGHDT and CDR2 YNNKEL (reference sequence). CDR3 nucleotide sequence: TGTGCCAGCAGCACCGCCGGGTCGGATTCACCCCTCCACTTT. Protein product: CASSTAGSDSPLHF.

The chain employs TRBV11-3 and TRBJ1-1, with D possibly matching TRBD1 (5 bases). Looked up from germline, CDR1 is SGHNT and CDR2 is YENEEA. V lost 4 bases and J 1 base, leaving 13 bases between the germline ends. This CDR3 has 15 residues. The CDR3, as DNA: TGTGCCAGCAGCTGGGACGGGACCTCGAACACTGAAGCTTTCTTT. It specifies CASSWDGTSNTEAFF.

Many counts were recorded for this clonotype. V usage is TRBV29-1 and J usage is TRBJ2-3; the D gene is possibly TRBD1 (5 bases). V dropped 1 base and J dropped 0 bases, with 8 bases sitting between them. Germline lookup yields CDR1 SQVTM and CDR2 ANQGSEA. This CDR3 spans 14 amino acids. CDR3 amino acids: CSVEGTPSTDTQYF. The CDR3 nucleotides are TGCAGCGTTGAAGGGACACCTAGCACAGATACGCAGTATTTT.

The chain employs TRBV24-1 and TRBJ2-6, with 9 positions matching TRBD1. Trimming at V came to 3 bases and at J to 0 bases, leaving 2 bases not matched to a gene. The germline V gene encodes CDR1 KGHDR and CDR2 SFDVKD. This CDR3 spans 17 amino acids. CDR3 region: CATSDAGQGSGANVLTF. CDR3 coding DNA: TGTGCCACCAGTGATGCGGGACAGGGCTCTGGGGCCAACGTCCTGACTTTC.

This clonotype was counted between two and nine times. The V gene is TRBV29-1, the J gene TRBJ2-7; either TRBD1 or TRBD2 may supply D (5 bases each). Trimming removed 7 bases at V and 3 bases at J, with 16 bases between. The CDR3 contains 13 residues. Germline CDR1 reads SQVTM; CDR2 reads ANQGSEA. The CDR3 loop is CSAEGQAGYEQYF. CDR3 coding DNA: TGCAGCGCCGAGGGGCAGGCGGGCTACGAGCAGTACTTC.

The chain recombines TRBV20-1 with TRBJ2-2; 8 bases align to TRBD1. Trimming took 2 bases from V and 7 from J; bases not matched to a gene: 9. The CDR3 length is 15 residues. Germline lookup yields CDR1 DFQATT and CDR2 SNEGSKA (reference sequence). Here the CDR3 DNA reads TGCAGTGCTAGAACCCGTACAGGGGGAGGCGGGGAGCTGTTTTTT. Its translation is CSARTRTGGGGELFF.

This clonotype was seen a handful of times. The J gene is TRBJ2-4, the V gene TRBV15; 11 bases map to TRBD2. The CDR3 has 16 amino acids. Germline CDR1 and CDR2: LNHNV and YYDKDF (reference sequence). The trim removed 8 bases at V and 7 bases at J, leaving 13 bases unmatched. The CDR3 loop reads CATQDSGGANWNIQYF. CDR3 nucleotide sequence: TGTGCCACCCAGGATAGCGGGGGGGCCAATTGGAACATTCAGTACTTC.

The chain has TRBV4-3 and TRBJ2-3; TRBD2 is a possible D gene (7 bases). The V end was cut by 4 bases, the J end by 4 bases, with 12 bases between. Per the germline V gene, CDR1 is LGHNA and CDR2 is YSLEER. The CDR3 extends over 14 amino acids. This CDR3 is CASSLKGGADTQYF. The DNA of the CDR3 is TGCGCCAGCAGCCTCAAGGGGGGGGCAGATACGCAGTATTTT.

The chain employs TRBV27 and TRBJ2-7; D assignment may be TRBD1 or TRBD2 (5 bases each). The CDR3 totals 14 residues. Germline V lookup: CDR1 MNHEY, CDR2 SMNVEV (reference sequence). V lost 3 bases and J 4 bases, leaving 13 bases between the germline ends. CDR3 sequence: CASSLGRTGYEQYF. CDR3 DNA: TGTGCCAGCAGTTTGGGACGTACGGGGTACGAGCAGTACTTC.

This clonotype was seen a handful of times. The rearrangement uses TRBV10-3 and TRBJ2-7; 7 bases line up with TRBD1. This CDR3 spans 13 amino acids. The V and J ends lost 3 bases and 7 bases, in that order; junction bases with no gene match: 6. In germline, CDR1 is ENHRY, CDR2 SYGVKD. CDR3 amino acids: CAISDRHRGEQYF. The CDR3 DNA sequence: TGTGCCATCAGTGACCGACACAGGGGTGAGCAGTACTTC.

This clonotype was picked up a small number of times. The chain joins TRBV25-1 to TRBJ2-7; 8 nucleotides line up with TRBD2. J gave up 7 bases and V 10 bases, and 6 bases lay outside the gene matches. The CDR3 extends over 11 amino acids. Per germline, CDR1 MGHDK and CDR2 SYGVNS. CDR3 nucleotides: TGTGCCACCCAGCGGGGGCGTGAGCAGTACGTC. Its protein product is CATQRGREQYV.

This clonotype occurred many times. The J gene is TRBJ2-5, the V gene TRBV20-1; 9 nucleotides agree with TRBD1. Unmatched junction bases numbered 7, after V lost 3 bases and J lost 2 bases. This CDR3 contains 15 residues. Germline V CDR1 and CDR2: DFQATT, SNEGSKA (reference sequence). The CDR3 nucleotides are TGCAGTGCTAGGGACCGGGACAGGGATCAAGAGACCCAGTACTTC. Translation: CSARDRDRDQETQYF.

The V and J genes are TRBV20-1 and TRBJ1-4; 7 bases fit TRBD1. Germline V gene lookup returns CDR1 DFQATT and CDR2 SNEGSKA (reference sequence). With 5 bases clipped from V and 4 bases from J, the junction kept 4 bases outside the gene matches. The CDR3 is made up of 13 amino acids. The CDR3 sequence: CSAAGQLNEKLFF. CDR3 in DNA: TGCAGTGCTGCGGGACAGCTTAATGAAAAACTGTTTTTT.

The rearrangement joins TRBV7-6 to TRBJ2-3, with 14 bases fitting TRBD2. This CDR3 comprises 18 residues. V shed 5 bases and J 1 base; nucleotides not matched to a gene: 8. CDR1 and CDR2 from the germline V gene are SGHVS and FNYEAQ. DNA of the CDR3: TGTGCCAGCAGCCTAGATAGGACTAGCGGGGGGCGCACAGATACGCAGTATTTT. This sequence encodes CASSLDRTSGGRTDTQYF.

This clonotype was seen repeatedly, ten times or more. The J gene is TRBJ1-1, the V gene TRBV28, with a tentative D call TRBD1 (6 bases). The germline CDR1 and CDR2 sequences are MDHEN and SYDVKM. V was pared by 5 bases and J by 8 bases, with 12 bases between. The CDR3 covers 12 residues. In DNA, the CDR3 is TGTGCCAGCAGTCCCCGACAGGTCGAAGCTTTCTTT. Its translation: CASSPRQVEAFF.

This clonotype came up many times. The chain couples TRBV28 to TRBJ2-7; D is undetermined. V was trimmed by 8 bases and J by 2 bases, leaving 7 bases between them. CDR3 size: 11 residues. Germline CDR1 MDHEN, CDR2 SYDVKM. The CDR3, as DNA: TGTGCCAGCGGTGGGGCCTACGAGCAGTACGTC. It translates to CASGGAYEQYV.

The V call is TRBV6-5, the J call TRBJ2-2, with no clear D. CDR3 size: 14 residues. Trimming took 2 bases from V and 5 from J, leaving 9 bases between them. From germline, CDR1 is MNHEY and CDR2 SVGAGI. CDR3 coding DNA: TGTGCCAGCAGTTACCTAAGGGAAACCGGGGAGCTGTTTTTT. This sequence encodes CASSYLRETGELFF.

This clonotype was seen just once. The CDR3 loop reads CASSKEPQGTEAFF. The CDR3 DNA is TGTGCCAGCAGCAAAGAACCACAGGGGACTGAAGCTTTCTTT. The genes are TRBV21-1 and TRBJ1-1; the tabulated D call, TRBD1, remains unverified against the DNA. TRBV21-1 is labeled a pseudogene. The CDR3 has 14 residues.

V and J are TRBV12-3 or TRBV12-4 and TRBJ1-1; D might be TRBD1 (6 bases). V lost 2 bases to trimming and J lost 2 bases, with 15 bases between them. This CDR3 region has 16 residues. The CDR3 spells CASSLSQGGGNTEAFF. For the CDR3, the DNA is TGTGCCAGCAGTTTATCACAGGGTGGTGGAAACACTGAAGCTTTCTTT.

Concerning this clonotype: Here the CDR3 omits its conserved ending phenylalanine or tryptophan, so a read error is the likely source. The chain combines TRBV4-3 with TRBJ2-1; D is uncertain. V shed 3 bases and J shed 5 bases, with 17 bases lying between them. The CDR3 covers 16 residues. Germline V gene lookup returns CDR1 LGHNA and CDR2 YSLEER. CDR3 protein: CASSQPPLDRNNEQFS. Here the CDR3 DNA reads TGCGCCAGCAGCCAGCCACCTCTGGACCGAAACAATGAGCAGTTCTCC.

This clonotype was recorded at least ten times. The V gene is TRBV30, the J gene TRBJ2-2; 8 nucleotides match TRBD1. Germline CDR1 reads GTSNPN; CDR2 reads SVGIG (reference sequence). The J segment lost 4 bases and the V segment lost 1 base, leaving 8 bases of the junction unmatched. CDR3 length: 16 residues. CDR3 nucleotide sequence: TGTGCCTGGAGTGCTCGGACAGGGATGAGCACCGGGGAGCTGTTTTTT. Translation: CAWSARTGMSTGELFF.

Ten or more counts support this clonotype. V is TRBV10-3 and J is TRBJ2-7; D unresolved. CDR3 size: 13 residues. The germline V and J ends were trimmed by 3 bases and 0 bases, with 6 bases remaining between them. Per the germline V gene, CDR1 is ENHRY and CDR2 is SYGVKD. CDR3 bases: TGTGCCATCAGTGAAGGGTCCTCCTACGAGCAGTACTTC. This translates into CAISEGSSYEQYF.